This passage covers 29 T cell receptor beta chains from one sample sequenced in a study of T cell responses to AZD1222 COVID-19 vaccine. Generated by immunoSEQ multiplex PCR, the TCRdb table keeps only in-frame clones and is missing some. This sample yields fewer than 95,000 clones, of which around 87% are seen a single time; 30% to 35% belongs to the top ten. The input for sequencing was peripheral blood, taken on day 0 of AZD1222 vaccination. These receptors all come from an adult in good health.

This clone occurred once. The CDR3 DNA follows: TGTGCCAGCAGGGCTTCCGGAAACACCATATATTTT. Amino acids: CASRASGNTIYF. The chain employs TRBV28 and TRBJ1-3; D uncertain. Germline CDR1 MDHEN, CDR2 SYDVKM. The ends were cut back, 6 bases at V and 4 bases at J, with 7 bases in the middle. CDR3 size: 12 residues.

V is TRBV7-9 and J is TRBJ2-1, with 9 bases that match TRBD2. The CDR3 runs to 16 residues. V shed 2 bases, J shed 8 bases, and the junction held 10 bases outside the gene matches. Germline assignment: CDR1 SEHNR and CDR2 FQNEAQ (reference sequence). Written as DNA, the CDR3 is TGTGCCAGCAGCTTAAAGGCCCTAGCGGGATCGGATGAGCAGTTCTTC. Its protein is CASSLKALAGSDEQFF.

This rearrangement joins TRBV19 to TRBJ2-7; D possibly corresponds to TRBD1 (6 bases). V lost 5 bases and J 6 bases, leaving 17 bases between the germline ends. This CDR3 contains 14 residues. Germline CDR1 is LNHDA and CDR2 is SQIVND (reference sequence). The DNA for the CDR3 is TGTGCCAGTAGTCAGCCCTGGGGGCCCAGCGAGCAGTACTTC. As protein: CASSQPWGPSEQYF.

The chain links TRBV18 to TRBJ2-7, with 10 nucleotides matching TRBD2. After removal of 2 bases from V and 4 bases from J, the junction contained 8 bases not matched to a gene. CDR3 length: 16 amino acids. Per germline, CDR1 KGHSH and CDR2 LQKENI. The CDR3 region has the DNA TGTGCCAGCTCACCAGGTACCCCTAGCGGGAGATACGAGCAGTACTTC. Its protein product is CASSPGTPSGRYEQYF.

This rearrangement joins TRBV7-8 to TRBJ1-5; D is possibly TRBD1 (5 bases). V gave up 1 base and J gave up 4 bases, with 8 bases separating them. In germline, CDR1 is SGHVS, CDR2 FQNEAQ. There are 14 residues in the CDR3. The CDR3: CASSLVQGNQPQHF. The DNA of the CDR3 is TGTGCCAGCAGCTTAGTGCAGGGTAATCAGCCCCAGCATTTT.

The V and J genes are TRBV7-9 and TRBJ2-2; 7 bases are a match to TRBD1. CDR1 and CDR2 (germline): SEHNR, FQNEAQ (reference sequence). Germline trimming cut 4 bases from V and 3 bases from J; bases unmatched to any gene: 2. The CDR3 length is 14 residues. CDR3 amino acids: CASSSGTDTGELFF. For the CDR3, the DNA is TGTGCCAGCAGCTCCGGGACAGACACCGGGGAGCTGTTTTTT.

This CDR3 is CSVVPSRVNEQFF. Written as DNA, the CDR3 is TGCAGCGTTGTTCCCAGCAGAGTTAATGAGCAGTTCTTC. The V call is TRBV29-1, the J call TRBJ2-1; D is undetermined. The V end lost 4 bases, the J end lost 7 bases, and 14 bases lay between the germline ends. CDR3 length: 13 amino acids. Germline V gives CDR1 SQVTM, CDR2 ANQGSEA.

V is TRBV5-1 and J is TRBJ1-1; TRBD1 matches at 8 bases. Trimming removed 4 bases from V and 4 bases from J; junction bases left unmatched: 6. From germline, CDR1 is SGHRS and CDR2 YFSETQ. The CDR3 covers 14 residues. The CDR3 protein is CASSVQGVSTEAFF. The CDR3, as DNA: TGCGCCAGCAGCGTACAGGGGGTGAGCACTGAAGCTTTCTTT.

The chain carries TRBV7-9 and TRBJ2-1; D assignment may be TRBD1 or TRBD2 (5 bases each). Trimming shortened V by 6 bases and J by 8 bases, and 8 bases separated the two germline ends. Germline values: CDR1 SEHNR, CDR2 FQNEAQ (reference sequence). The CDR3 is made up of 11 amino acids. The CDR3 sequence: CASSRDDEQFF. DNA of the CDR3: TGTGCCAGCAGTAGGGACGATGAGCAGTTCTTC.

The DNA for the CDR3 is TGCGCCAGCAGCGGCTCTGGCAACCGCGCCTACGAGCAGTACTTC. As protein: CASSGSGNRAYEQYF. V gene TRBV5-1 combines with J gene TRBJ2-7; unclear D gene. Trimming stripped 4 bases from V and 2 bases from J, with 16 bases between. The CDR3 is made up of 15 amino acids. Germline assignment: CDR1 SGHRS and CDR2 YFSETQ.

DNA for the CDR3: TGTGCCACCCGAGACGGGGGCCCCCCTACGATGTACTTC. Protein product: CATRDGGPPTMYF. The genes are TRBV15 and TRBJ2-7; D may match TRBD1 or TRBD2 (6 bases each). The CDR3 spans 13 residues. Germline CDR1 is LNHNV and CDR2 is YYDKDF (reference sequence). V was shortened by 8 bases and J by 12 bases, with 23 bases between the two germline ends.

The chain joins TRBV27 to TRBJ1-5; TRBD1 agrees at 8 bases. This CDR3 has 14 residues. Germline lookup yields CDR1 MNHEY and CDR2 SMNVEV (reference sequence). Germline trimming cut 5 bases from V and 7 bases from J; bases unmatched to any gene: 7. CDR3 in DNA: TGTGCCAGCAGTGCTACAGGGGGACGACAGCCCCAGCATTTT. Translated, it gives CASSATGGRQPQHF.

This chain links TRBV28 with TRBJ2-1; 9 nucleotides line up with TRBD2. The germline gives CDR1 MDHEN, CDR2 SYDVKM. V shed 8 bases and J 5 bases; nucleotides not matched to a gene: 7. This CDR3 is built from 14 residues. The CDR3 sequence is CASAAVAGDNEQFF. The CDR3 DNA reads as TGTGCCAGCGCGGCGGTAGCGGGAGACAATGAGCAGTTCTTC. Full variable domain (outside the CDR3, taken from reference TRBV28 and TRBJ2-1): DVKVTQSSRYLVKRTGEKVFLECVQDMDHENMFWYRQDPGLGLRLIYFSYDVKMKEKGDIPEGYSVSREKKERFSLILESASTNQTSMYLCASAAVAGDNEQFFGPGTRLTVL.

The chain couples TRBV5-1 to TRBJ1-2; D call uncertain. The CDR3 has 14 amino acids. The germline V and J ends were trimmed by 4 bases and 2 bases, with 12 bases remaining between them. CDR1 is SGHRS, CDR2 YFSETQ, per germline. The CDR3 reads CASSPTDGNYGYTF. The CDR3 DNA follows: TGCGCCAGCAGCCCGACGGACGGAAACTATGGCTACACCTTC. The full variable domain, in which reference TRBV5-1 and TRBJ1-2 provide the parts outside the CDR3, is KAGVTQTPRYLIKTRGQQVTLSCSPISGHRSVSWYQQTPGQGLQFLFEYFSETQRNKGNFPGRFSGRQFSNSRSEMNVSTLELGDSALYLCASSPTDGNYGYTFGSGTRLTVV.

The J gene is TRBJ1-6, the V gene TRBV6-6, with D unclear. This CDR3 contains 14 residues. V lost 4 bases, J lost 7 bases, and 11 bases lay in between. Germline V gene sequence: CDR1 MNHNY, CDR2 SVGAGI (reference sequence). The CDR3 loop is CASSSDLANSPLHF. CDR3 in DNA: TGTGCCAGCAGTTCGGACTTAGCGAATTCACCCCTCCACTTT.

This chain joins TRBV6-5 and TRBJ2-3, with 7 bases aligning to TRBD2. Germline CDR1 is MNHEY and CDR2 is SVGAGI. The CDR3 covers 16 residues. The ends lost 0 bases at V and 4 bases at J; junction bases unmatched: 7. The CDR3 sequence is CASSYSDGRPSDTQYF. In nucleotides, the CDR3 is TGTGCCAGCAGTTACTCTGACGGGAGGCCCTCAGATACGCAGTATTTT.

The chain is built from TRBV7-8 and TRBJ1-5; 7 bases agree with TRBD1. The CDR3 runs 17 residues. V was clipped by 1 base and J by 6 bases; unmatched bases: 12. Germline CDR1 is SGHVS and CDR2 is FQNEAQ. DNA of the CDR3: TGTGCCAGCAGCTTAGGGAGACAGGGTGGGAAGAGTCAGCCCCAGCATTTT. Translating it yields CASSLGRQGGKSQPQHF.

The V call is TRBV5-6, the J call TRBJ1-5; D is perhaps TRBD1 (5 bases). The CDR3 covers 14 residues. CDR1 SGHDT and CDR2 YYEEEE come from the germline V gene. The V and J ends lost 3 bases and 7 bases respectively, with 14 bases between them. CDR3 sequence: CASSSWGGKQPQHF. CDR3 coding DNA: TGTGCCAGCAGCTCCTGGGGGGGGAAACAGCCCCAGCATTTT.

This clone came up once. This chain uses TRBV20-1 with TRBJ2-1; TRBD2 agrees at 7 bases. J was trimmed by 2 bases and V by 3 bases; bases with no gene match: 1. The CDR3 sequence is 13 residues long. Germline CDR1 DFQATT, CDR2 SNEGSKA (reference sequence). The CDR3 loop is CSASSGPYNEQFF. The CDR3 DNA is TGCAGTGCTAGTAGCGGGCCCTACAATGAGCAGTTCTTC.

The V and J genes are TRBV7-6 and TRBJ1-6; D possibly corresponds to TRBD1 (6 bases). This CDR3 spans 13 amino acids. V lost 5 bases to trimming and J lost 7 bases, with 9 bases between them. The germline V gene has CDR1 SGHVS and CDR2 FNYEAQ. The CDR3 sequence is CASSDRINSPLHF. CDR3 coding DNA: TGTGCCAGCAGCGACAGGATCAATTCACCCCTCCACTTT. The whole variable domain, remainder taken from reference TRBV7-6 and TRBJ1-6, is GAGVSQSPRYKVTKRGQDVALRCDPISGHVSLYWYRQALGQGPEFLTYFNYEAQQDKSGLPNDRFSAERPEGSISTLTIQRTEQRDSAMYRCASSDRINSPLHFGNGTRLTVT.

The V gene is TRBV15, the J gene TRBJ1-2, with 11 positions matching TRBD1. Germline loops: CDR1 LNHNV, CDR2 YYDKDF (reference sequence). CDR3 size: 14 residues. The V gene end was trimmed by 5 bases and the J gene end by 2 bases; junction bases not matched to a gene: 1. This chain's CDR3 is CATSGTGGNYGYTF. The CDR3 DNA follows: TGTGCCACCAGCGGGACAGGGGGGAACTATGGCTACACCTTC.

The rearrangement uses TRBV18 and TRBJ2-7, with D uncertain. The length of the CDR3 is 13 residues. Germline CDR1 reads KGHSH; CDR2 reads LQKENI. V was clipped by 1 base and J by 0 bases, with 4 bases between them. DNA of the CDR3: TGTGCCAGCTCACCACGGGCCTCCTACGAGCAGTACTTC. Protein: CASSPRASYEQYF. Together with reference TRBV18 and TRBJ2-7, the CDR3 gives the full variable domain: NAGVMQNPRHLVRRRGQEARLRCSPMKGHSHVYWYRQLPEEGLKFMVYLQKENIIDESGMPKERFSAEFPKEGPSILRIQQVVRGDSAAYFCASSPRASYEQYFGPGTRLTVT.

This clone was found once. The chain carries TRBV4-1 and TRBJ2-7; D ambiguous. There are 15 residues in the CDR3. The germline gives CDR1 MGHRA, CDR2 YSYEKL. V was shortened by 0 bases and J by 0 bases, with 9 bases between the two germline ends. CDR3: CASSQETFTSYEQYF. The DNA of the CDR3 is TGCGCCAGCAGCCAAGAGACTTTTACCTCCTACGAGCAGTACTTC.

The chain combines TRBV28 with TRBJ2-3; perhaps TRBD1 as D (6 bases). The V gene's germline CDR1 is MDHEN and CDR2 SYDVKM. Between the trimmed V and J ends, which lost 4 bases and 2 bases, there was a span of 13 bases. This CDR3 comprises 15 residues. The CDR3 is CASSYRTANTDTQYF. Written as DNA, the CDR3 is TGTGCCAGCAGTTACCGGACAGCTAACACAGATACGCAGTATTTT.

The chain has TRBV7-9 and TRBJ1-2; 7 bases are a match to TRBD1. Per the germline V gene, CDR1 is SEHNR and CDR2 is FQNEAQ (reference sequence). The CDR3 runs to 15 residues. Losses at the gene ends were 1 base for V and 4 bases for J; bases not matched to a gene: 6. CDR3 DNA: TGTGCCAGCAGCTTAGGACAGGGCGTTGGCTATGGCTACACCTTC. It encodes CASSLGQGVGYGYTF.

The chain combines TRBV10-3 with TRBJ1-2; D is unclear. This CDR3 has 11 residues. Trimming pared 6 bases from V and 7 bases from J, leaving 9 bases between. Germline V gives CDR1 ENHRY, CDR2 SYGVKD. The CDR3 sequence: CAISSGRGYTF. The DNA for the CDR3 is TGTGCCATCAGCTCTGGTCGTGGCTACACCTTC.

The chain links TRBV20-1 to TRBJ2-7, with 8 nucleotides matching TRBD2. The CDR3 contains 11 residues. V gave up 6 bases and J gave up 5 bases; unmatched junction bases: 3. The V gene's germline CDR1 is DFQATT and CDR2 SNEGSKA (reference sequence). Here the CDR3 reads CSAAGGNEQYF. CDR3 sequence (DNA): TGCAGTGCCGCGGGGGGTAACGAGCAGTACTTC.

This clone was detected only once. This chain links TRBV11-2 with TRBJ2-1; D possibly uses TRBD1 or TRBD2 (5 bases each). V dropped 1 base and J dropped 8 bases, with 18 bases sitting between them. The CDR3 runs to 16 residues. Per germline, CDR1 SGHAT and CDR2 FQNNGV. CDR3 residues: CASSLGREKGIYEQFF. The CDR3 DNA reads TGTGCCAGCAGCTTAGGCCGGGAAAAGGGGATCTATGAGCAGTTCTTC.

The chain joins TRBV5-1 to TRBJ2-3; 8 bases are shared with TRBD2. Germline CDR1 and CDR2: SGHRS and YFSETQ. V was pared by 1 base and J by 2 bases, with 9 bases of the junction left unmatched. This CDR3 contains 17 residues. CDR3 nucleotides: TGCGCCAGCAGCTTGATGGTTGGGCGGGGGGCCACAGATACGCAGTATTTT. Translation: CASSLMVGRGATDTQYF.